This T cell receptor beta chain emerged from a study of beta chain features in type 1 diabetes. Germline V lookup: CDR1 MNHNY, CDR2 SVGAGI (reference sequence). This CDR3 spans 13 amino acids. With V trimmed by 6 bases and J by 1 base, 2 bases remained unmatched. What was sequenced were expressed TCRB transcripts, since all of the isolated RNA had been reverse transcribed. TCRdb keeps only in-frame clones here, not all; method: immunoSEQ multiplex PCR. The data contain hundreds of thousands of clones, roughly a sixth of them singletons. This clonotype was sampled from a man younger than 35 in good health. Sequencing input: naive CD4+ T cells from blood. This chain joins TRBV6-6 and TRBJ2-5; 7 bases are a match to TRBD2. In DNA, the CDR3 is TGTGCCAGCAGGCTAGCGGCCCAAGAGACCCAGTACTTC. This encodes CASRLAAQETQYF.